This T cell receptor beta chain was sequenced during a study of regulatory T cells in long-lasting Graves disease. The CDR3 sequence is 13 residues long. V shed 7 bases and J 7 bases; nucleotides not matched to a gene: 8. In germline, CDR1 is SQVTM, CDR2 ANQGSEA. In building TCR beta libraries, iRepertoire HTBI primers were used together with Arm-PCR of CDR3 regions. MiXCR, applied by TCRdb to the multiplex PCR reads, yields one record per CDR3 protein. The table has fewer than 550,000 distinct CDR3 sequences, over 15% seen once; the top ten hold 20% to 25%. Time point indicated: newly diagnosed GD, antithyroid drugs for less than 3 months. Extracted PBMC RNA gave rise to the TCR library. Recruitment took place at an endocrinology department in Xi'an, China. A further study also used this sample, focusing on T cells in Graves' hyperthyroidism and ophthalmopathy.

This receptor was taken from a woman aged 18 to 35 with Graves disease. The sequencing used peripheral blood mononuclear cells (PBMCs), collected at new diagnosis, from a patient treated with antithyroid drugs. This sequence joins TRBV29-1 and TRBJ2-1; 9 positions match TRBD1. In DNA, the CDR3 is TGCAGCGAGACCGGGACAGGGTTAAATGAGCAGTTCTTC. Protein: CSETGTGLNEQFF.